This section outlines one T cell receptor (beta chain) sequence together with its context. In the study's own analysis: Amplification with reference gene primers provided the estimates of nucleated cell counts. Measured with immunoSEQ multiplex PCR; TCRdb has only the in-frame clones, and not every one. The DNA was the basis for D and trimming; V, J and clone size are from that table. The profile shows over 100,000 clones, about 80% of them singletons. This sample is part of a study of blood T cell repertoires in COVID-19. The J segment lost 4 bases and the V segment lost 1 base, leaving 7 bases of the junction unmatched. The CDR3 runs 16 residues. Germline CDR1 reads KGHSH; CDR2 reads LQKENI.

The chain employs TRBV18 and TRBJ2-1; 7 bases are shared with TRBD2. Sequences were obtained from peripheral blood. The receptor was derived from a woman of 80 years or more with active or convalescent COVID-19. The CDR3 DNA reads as TGTGCCAGCTCACCACGTATCGGGACTACTTACAATGAGCAGTTCTTC. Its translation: CASSPRIGTTYNEQFF.